The entry that follows covers one T cell receptor beta chain sequence. The data were produced by immunoSEQ multiplex PCR, yet TCRdb's version contains in-frame clones alone and is incomplete. The data contain about 98,000 clones, around 88% of them singletons. This CDR3 contains 16 residues. Germline CDR1 reads MNHEY; CDR2 reads SVGAGI. J was trimmed by 9 bases and V by 3 bases; bases with no gene match: 9. The data were obtained in a study of cytomegalovirus exposure and HLA in healthy donors. Sequenced material: PBMCs. This sequence joins TRBV6-5 and TRBJ2-6; 9 nucleotides agree with TRBD1. The source of this sequence is a woman in her twenties or thirties in good health and CMV-seronegative. The CDR3 reads CASSYPRDRVDNVLTF. The CDR3 DNA follows: TGTGCCAGCAGTTATCCACGGGACAGGGTTGACAACGTCCTGACTTTC.